The 19 T cell receptor beta chains presented below share a single source sample, sequenced in a study of shared clonotypes between healthy human individuals (dated by TCRdb to the early 2020s). Library construction relied on the immunoSEQ multiplex PCR assay. TCRdb mirrors the immuneACCESS table, restricted to in-frame sequences. Some clones are absent from its copies; in checked studies, under half trace to an unresolved V gene, and the reason for the others is unknown. In all, the sample holds 2 million to 2.5 million clones, and almost 96% of those were seen once. The top ten constitute approximately 0.13% of the sample. The sample was naive CD4+ T cells sorted from blood. Per the publication, the cell subset or site label means: CD45RA+ positively selected. Receptors originate from a man aged 18 to 30 in good health.

The chain carries TRBV28 and TRBJ1-3; D unresolved. The CDR3 totals 15 residues. V was trimmed by 5 bases and J by 0 bases, leaving 11 bases between them. Germline V gives CDR1 MDHEN, CDR2 SYDVKM. This chain's CDR3 is CASSPRPGSGNTIYF. Written as DNA, the CDR3 is TGTGCCAGCAGTCCCCGCCCTGGCTCTGGAAACACCATATATTTT. The variable domain in full, with the rest retrieved from reference TRBV28 and TRBJ1-3, is DVKVTQSSRYLVKRTGEKVFLECVQDMDHENMFWYRQDPGLGLRLIYFSYDVKMKEKGDIPEGYSVSREKKERFSLILESASTNQTSMYLCASSPRPGSGNTIYFGEGSWLTVV.

This clone was counted once. The V call is TRBV5-1, the J call TRBJ1-1; no definite D call. In germline, CDR1 is SGHRS, CDR2 YFSETQ. V lost 2 bases, J lost 1 base, and 9 bases lay in between. The CDR3 runs 14 residues. The CDR3 region is CASSFSPGNTEAFF. The CDR3 DNA reads as TGCGCCAGCAGCTTTTCTCCGGGGAACACTGAAGCTTTCTTT.

The rearrangement uses TRBV6-1 and TRBJ1-1; D unclear. CDR3 length: 12 amino acids. The germline gives CDR1 MNHNS, CDR2 SASEGT. Trimming took 8 bases from V and 10 from J, leaving 17 bases between them. The CDR3 DNA sequence: TGTGCCAGCGGAGGGAATGGCCCGGGAGCTTTCTTT. Amino acids: CASGGNGPGAFF.

This clone was seen only once. Other nucleotide sequences from this sample produce the same CDR3. The V gene is TRBV9, the J gene TRBJ2-1; TRBD2 agrees at 8 bases. The V gene end was trimmed by 2 bases and the J gene end by 8 bases; junction bases not matched to a gene: 9. CDR1 and CDR2 from the germline V gene are SGDLS and YYNGEE. The CDR3 is made up of 15 amino acids. CDR3 nucleotide sequence: TGTGCCAGCAGCGTTGTCAGCGGGGGTATTTATGAGCAGTTCTTC. Its protein is CASSVVSGGIYEQFF.

This chain joins TRBV28 and TRBJ2-7, with TRBD1 identical over 10 bases. After removal of 5 bases from V and 8 bases from J, the junction contained 9 bases not matched to a gene. Germline V gene lookup returns CDR1 MDHEN and CDR2 SYDVKM. This CDR3 spans 14 amino acids. CDR3 sequence reads: CASSPGQGWPKQYF. CDR3 coding DNA: TGTGCCAGCAGTCCGGGACAGGGGTGGCCCAAGCAGTACTTC.

This clone came up once. The chain couples TRBV7-9 to TRBJ1-4; D call uncertain. V was pared by 3 bases and J by 7 bases, with 9 bases between. Germline CDR1 SEHNR, CDR2 FQNEAQ (reference sequence). CDR3 size: 13 residues. The CDR3 region has the DNA TGTGCCAGCAGCTTCAGAGATCTTGAAAAACTGTTTTTT. Protein: CASSFRDLEKLFF.

The chain is built from TRBV7-9 and TRBJ2-7; 7 bases are a match to TRBD1. Per germline, CDR1 SEHNR and CDR2 FQNEAQ (reference sequence). This CDR3 is 14 amino acids long. Trimming removed 2 bases from V and 5 bases from J; junction bases left unmatched: 6. CDR3 sequence: CASSLTTGHNEQYF. The CDR3 DNA is TGTGCCAGCAGCTTAACGACAGGGCACAACGAGCAGTACTTC.

The V and J genes are TRBV28 and TRBJ1-4; TRBD1 matches at 9 bases. The J segment lost 7 bases and the V segment lost 3 bases, leaving 9 bases of the junction unmatched. Germline CDR1 reads MDHEN; CDR2 reads SYDVKM. The CDR3 is 16 residues long. The CDR3 region is CASSLRLQGAGEKLFF. CDR3 nucleotides: TGTGCCAGCAGTTTGCGACTACAGGGGGCAGGTGAAAAACTGTTTTTT.

CDR3 coding DNA: TGTGCCAGCAGCGTAGTGGGGGAGAAAGGTGAGCAGTTCTTC. The encoded protein is CASSVVGEKGEQFF. The chain uses TRBV9 and TRBJ2-1; D assignment may be TRBD1 or TRBD2 (5 bases each). CDR1 SGDLS and CDR2 YYNGEE come from the germline V gene. The V end was cut by 0 bases, the J end by 9 bases, with 13 bases between. This CDR3 spans 14 amino acids.

The chain uses TRBV19 and TRBJ1-2, with D hard to call. Looked up from germline, CDR1 is LNHDA and CDR2 is SQIVND (reference sequence). The CDR3 is 16 amino acids. Trimming stripped 3 bases from V and 0 bases from J, with 14 bases between. DNA of the CDR3: TGTGCCAGTAGTATGCCCGGGGAGCGGGCTAACTATGGCTACACCTTC. Its protein is CASSMPGERANYGYTF.

The chain links TRBV30 to TRBJ1-6, with 8 positions matching TRBD1. The CDR3 totals 14 residues. The germline V gene encodes CDR1 GTSNPN and CDR2 SVGIG (reference sequence). V lost 3 bases and J lost 9; bases outside the gene matches: 7. This CDR3 is CAWSRDRGGSPLHF. CDR3 bases: TGTGCCTGGAGCCGAGACAGGGGTGGTTCACCCCTCCACTTT.

The CDR3: CASSPRGGLGSSYEQYF. The CDR3 DNA sequence: TGTGCCAGCAGCCCGCGGGGGGGCTTGGGCTCCTCCTACGAGCAGTACTTC. V gene TRBV9 combines with J gene TRBJ2-7; 9 nucleotides agree with TRBD2. CDR1 and CDR2 (germline): SGDLS, YYNGEE. CDR3 length: 17 residues. After removal of 4 bases from V and 0 bases from J, the junction contained 11 bases not matched to a gene. The variable domain in full, completed from reference TRBV9 and TRBJ2-7, reads DSGVTQTPKHLITATGQRVTLRCSPRSGDLSVYWYQQSLDQGLQFLIQYYNGEERAKGNILERFSAQQFPDLHSELNLSSLELGDSALYFCASSPRGGLGSSYEQYFGPGTRLTVT.

This clone was recorded only once. The chain links TRBV6-5 to TRBJ2-7; TRBD1 matches 7 bases. This CDR3 is 14 amino acids long. With 9 bases clipped from V and 2 bases from J, the junction kept 10 bases outside the gene matches. Germline V CDR1 and CDR2: MNHEY, SVGAGI. CDR3 nucleotide sequence: TGTGCCAGTACAGGGGCCCAGACCCCCTACGAGCAGTACTTC. It translates to CASTGAQTPYEQYF.

This sequence joins TRBV6-1 and TRBJ1-6; 9 nucleotides align to TRBD1. Germline CDR1 and CDR2: MNHNS and SASEGT. The CDR3 sequence is 18 residues long. The V segment lost 5 bases and the J segment 1 base; nucleotides outside the gene matches: 9. DNA for the CDR3: TGTGCCAGCAGTCAAGGACAGGGGAAGTTATCCTATAATTCACCCCTCCACTTT. Translation gives CASSQGQGKLSYNSPLHF.

V usage is TRBV10-3 and J usage is TRBJ1-2; no clear D gene. V dropped 0 bases and J dropped 13 bases, with 18 bases sitting between them. The CDR3 is 14 residues long. Germline CDR1 ENHRY, CDR2 SYGVKD. CDR3 nucleotides: TGTGCCATCAGTGAGTCCCCCCCAGGAAGCCAATCCACCTTC. This codes for CAISESPPGSQSTF.

About this clone: The same CDR3 arises from other DNA sequences in this sample as well. As DNA, the CDR3 is TGTGCCAGCAGCGTTGTGACAGGGTCCTACAATGAGCAGTTCTTC. Translated, it gives CASSVVTGSYNEQFF. This sequence joins TRBV9 and TRBJ2-1, with 7 bases aligning to TRBD1. Germline CDR1 and CDR2: SGDLS and YYNGEE. There are 15 residues in the CDR3. V lost 2 bases, J lost 1 base, and 3 bases stayed unmatched.

The chain recombines TRBV9 with TRBJ2-5, with D possibly TRBD1 on 6 matching bases. This CDR3 spans 15 amino acids. Germline-derived CDR1 and CDR2 are SGDLS and YYNGEE. V was shortened by 0 bases and J by 4 bases, with 13 bases between the two germline ends. The CDR3 reads CASSVGQGIAETQYF. For the CDR3, the DNA is TGTGCCAGCAGCGTAGGGCAGGGGATCGCAGAGACCCAGTACTTC.

This chain joins TRBV6-6 and TRBJ1-6, with D possibly being TRBD1 (6 bases). The CDR3 covers 15 residues. CDR1 and CDR2 from the germline V gene are MNHNY and SVGAGI (reference sequence). V lost 8 bases and J 0 bases, leaving 11 bases between the germline ends. The CDR3 spells CASRGQSSYNSPLHF. CDR3 bases: TGTGCCAGCCGAGGACAGAGCTCCTATAATTCACCCCTCCACTTT.

The chain couples TRBV27 to TRBJ2-5, with 12 positions matching TRBD2. From germline, CDR1 is MNHEY and CDR2 SMNVEV (reference sequence). The CDR3 runs 16 residues. Losses at the gene ends were 5 bases for V and 5 bases for J; bases not matched to a gene: 9. CDR3 nucleotide sequence: TGTGCCAGCAGTCACGGACTAGCGGGGTTAATGGAGACCCAGTACTTC. It specifies CASSHGLAGLMETQYF.